This T cell receptor (beta chain) appears in the sequencing data of a study of OX40 agonist ivuxolimab in advanced cancers. Using immunoSEQ multiplex PCR, the repertoire was profiled, and TCRdb retains in-frame clones only, with some absent. Counted here are 60,000 to 65,000 clones, about 88% occurring once; the ten biggest clones make up around 2.9%. The source is an adult with an advanced solid tumor such as melanoma, head and neck, liver or kidney cancer. The sequencing here drew on CD4+ or CD8+ T cells sorted from blood, taken in a trial of the OX40 agonist ivuxolimab.

The CDR3: CASSLGRDRAYEQYF. The CDR3 bases are TGTGCCAGCAGCTTGGGGCGTGACAGGGCCTACGAGCAGTACTTC. The chain has TRBV5-4 and TRBJ2-7; the match to TRBD1 covers 7 bases. J lost 2 bases, V lost 0 bases, and 5 bases had no gene match. CDR1 and CDR2 from the germline V gene are SGHNT and YYREEE (reference sequence). The CDR3 contains 15 residues.